This T cell receptor (beta chain) was recorded in a study of T cell changes during pregnancy in multiple sclerosis. A remark on this clone: Other DNA sequences within the sample encode an identical CDR3.

The assay was immunoSEQ multiplex PCR, and TCRdb's table has in-frame clones only and misses some. The repertoire holds about 40,000 clones, 80% to 90% seen once, with roughly 5.6% in the top ten. Germline loops: CDR1 MRHNA, CDR2 SNTAGT. The CDR3 is 14 residues long. V was pared by 0 bases and J by 4 bases, with 0 bases of the junction left unmatched. This chain connects TRBV6-4 to TRBJ2-3; 8 bases match TRBD2. This sequence originates from a female donor in good health, enrolled as a control in a pregnancy study. The sample here was peripheral blood, taken in the first trimester of pregnancy. CDR3 in amino acids: CASSDSGGADTQYF. CDR3 sequence (DNA): TGTGCCAGCAGTGACTCCGGGGGGGCAGATACGCAGTATTTT.